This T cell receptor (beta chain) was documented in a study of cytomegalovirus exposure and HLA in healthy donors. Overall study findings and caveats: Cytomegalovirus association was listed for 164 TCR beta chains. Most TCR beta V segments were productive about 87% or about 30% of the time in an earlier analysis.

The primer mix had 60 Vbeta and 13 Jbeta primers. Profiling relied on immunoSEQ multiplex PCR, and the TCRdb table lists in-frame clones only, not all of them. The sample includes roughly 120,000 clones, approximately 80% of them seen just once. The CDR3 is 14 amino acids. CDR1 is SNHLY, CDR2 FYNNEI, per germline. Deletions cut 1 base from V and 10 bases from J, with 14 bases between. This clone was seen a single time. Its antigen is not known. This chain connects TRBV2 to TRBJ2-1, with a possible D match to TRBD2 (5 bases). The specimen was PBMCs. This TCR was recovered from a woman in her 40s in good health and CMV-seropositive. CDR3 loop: CASSEEFGVAEQFF. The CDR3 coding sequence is TGTGCCAGCAGTGAAGAGTTCGGGGTAGCCGAGCAGTTCTTC.